This T cell receptor beta chain comes out of a study of neoadjuvant anti-PD-1 for oral cavity cancer. This CDR3 region has 13 residues. The V end lost 0 bases, the J end lost 3 bases, and 7 bases lay between the germline ends. CDR1 and CDR2 (germline): SGHRS, YFSETQ. This clone was detected only once. Antigen: not known. Overall study findings and caveats: Pretreatment Treg/Th17 ratio correlated inversely with post-treatment tumor clonality. Post-nivolumab, blood T cell clonality was significantly elevated in non-responders.

Sequencing was performed with immunoSEQ multiplex PCR; in TCRdb, only in-frame clones are kept and a portion is missing. The table records 15,000 to 20,000 clones, less than 75% of them present only once. Patients had newly diagnosed, untreated stage II-IVA oral cavity squamous cell carcinoma. Blood cells were analyzed directly, without culture or expansion. The material was PBMCs, obtained before nivolumab (anti-PD-1) treatment. The clonotype was recovered from a person between 35 and 79 years old with oral cavity squamous cell carcinoma. This chain uses TRBV5-1 with TRBJ2-7; D uncertain. CDR3 bases: TGCGCCAGCAGCTTGGATACCGGCTACGAGCAGTACTTC. Translating gives CASSLDTGYEQYF.